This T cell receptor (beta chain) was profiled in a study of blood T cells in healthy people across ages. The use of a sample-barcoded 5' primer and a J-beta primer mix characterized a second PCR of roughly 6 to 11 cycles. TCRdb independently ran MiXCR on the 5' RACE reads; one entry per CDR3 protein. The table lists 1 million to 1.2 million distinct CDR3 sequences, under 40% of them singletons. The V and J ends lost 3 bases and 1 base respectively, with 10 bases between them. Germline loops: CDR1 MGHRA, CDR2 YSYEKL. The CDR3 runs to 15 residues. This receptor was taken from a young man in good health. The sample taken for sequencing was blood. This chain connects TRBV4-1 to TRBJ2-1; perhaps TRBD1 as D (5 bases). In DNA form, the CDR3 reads TGCGCCAGCAGCCAGGGGCGGCCTTCCTACAATGAGCAGTTCTTC. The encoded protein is CASSQGRPSYNEQFF.